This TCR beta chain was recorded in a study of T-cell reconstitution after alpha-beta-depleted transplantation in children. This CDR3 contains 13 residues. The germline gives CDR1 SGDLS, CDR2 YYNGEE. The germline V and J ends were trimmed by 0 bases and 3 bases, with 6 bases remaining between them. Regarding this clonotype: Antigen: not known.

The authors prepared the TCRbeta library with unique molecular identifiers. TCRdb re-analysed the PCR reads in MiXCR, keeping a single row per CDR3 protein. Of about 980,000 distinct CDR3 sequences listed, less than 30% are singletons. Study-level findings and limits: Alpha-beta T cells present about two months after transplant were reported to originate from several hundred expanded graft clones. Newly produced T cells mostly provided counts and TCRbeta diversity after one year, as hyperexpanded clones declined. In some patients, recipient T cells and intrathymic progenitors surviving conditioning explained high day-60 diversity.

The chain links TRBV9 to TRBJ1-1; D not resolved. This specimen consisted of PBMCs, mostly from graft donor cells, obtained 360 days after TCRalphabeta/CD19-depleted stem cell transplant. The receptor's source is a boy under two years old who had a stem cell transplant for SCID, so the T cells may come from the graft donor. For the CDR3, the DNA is TGTGCCAGCAGCGTAGTCGTTGACACTGAAGCTTTCTTT. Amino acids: CASSVVVDTEAFF. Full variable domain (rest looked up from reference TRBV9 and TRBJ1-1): DSGVTQTPKHLITATGQRVTLRCSPRSGDLSVYWYQQSLDQGLQFLIQYYNGEERAKGNILERFSAQQFPDLHSELNLSSLELGDSALYFCASSVVVDTEAFFGQGTRLTVV.